A selection of T cell receptor beta chains follows, all from one sample in a study of T cells in Graves' hyperthyroidism and ophthalmopathy. TCRdb called the multiplex PCR reads again in MiXCR, with one record for every CDR3 protein. Of hundreds of thousands of distinct CDR3 sequences in the sample, around 16% were seen once. Sequences were obtained from blood. These receptors all come from a woman aged 35 to 49 with Graves' ophthalmopathy. The CDR3 runs from the conserved cysteine through the conserved F or W. D genes are given only for firm matches. The size entry is marked missing in some rows and otherwise reads once, few, many or a size class.

clone size	D gene	V gene	J gene	CDR3 DNA	CDR3 protein
many	TRBD2	TRBV2	TRBJ2-3	TGTGCCAGCAGTGAAGTAGCGGGTAGCACAGATACGCAGTATTTT	CASSEVAGSTDTQYF
NA	TRBD2	TRBV24-1	TRBJ2-1	TGTGCCACCAGTGATTTGCCTAGCGGATCCTACAATGAGCAGTTCTTC	CATSDLPSGSYNEQFF
once	TRBD1	TRBV13	TRBJ2-3	TGTACCATCGGACAGGGGGCCATAGATACGCAGTATTTT	CTIGQGAIDTQYF
many	NA	TRBV3-1	TRBJ2-7	TGTGCCAGCAGCCAAGATTTGCAGGGGCGCAACGAGCAGTACTTC	CASSQDLQGRNEQYF
NA	TRBD2	TRBV19	TRBJ2-1	TGTGCCAGTAGTTCCGGACTAGCGATGAGGCAGTTCTTC	CASSSGLAMRQFF
many	NA	TRBV5-1	TRBJ1-1	TGCGCCAGCAACCCCCAGGGAGGGATGAACACTGAAGCTTTCTTT	CASNPQGGMNTEAFF
NA	TRBD2	TRBV20-1	TRBJ2-7	TGCAGTGCTAGATCTATAGCGGGATCCCACGAGCAGTACTTC	CSARSIAGSHEQYF
few	NA	TRBV7-2	TRBJ2-1	TGTGCCAGCAGCTTAGGTTTCCCGTGGGGGCAGTTCTTC	CASSLGFPWGQFF
many	NA	TRBV2	TRBJ1-2	TGTGCCAGCAGTGGTGCACGAAACTATGGCTACACCTTC	CASSGARNYGYTF
many	TRBD2	TRBV20-1	TRBJ2-7	TGCAGTGCTGTACCTCCAGAGACTAGCGGCTCCTACGAGCAGTACTTC	CSAVPPETSGSYEQYF
many	TRBD1	TRBV2	TRBJ1-2	TGTGCCAGCATATTTCAGGGGGCGGGAGACTATGGCTACACCTTC	CASIFQGAGDYGYTF
few	NA	TRBV7-2	TRBJ2-4	TGTGCCAGCAGCTTAGGCGGGGCGGGAAACATTCAGTACTTC	CASSLGGAGNIQYF
few	NA	TRBV10-3	TRBJ2-3	TGTGCCATCAGTGAACGCGACCAGGCAGATACGCAGTATTTT	CAISERDQADTQYF
many	NA	TRBV10-3	TRBJ1-5	TGTGCCATCAGTGAATTGGGAAGCAATCAGCCCCAGCATTTT	CAISELGSNQPQHF
many	NA	TRBV7-9	TRBJ2-3	TGTGCCAGCAGCCAAGGACAAGCCAATACGCAGTATTTT	CASSQGQANTQYF
NA	TRBD1	TRBV28	TRBJ1-2	TGTGCCAGCAGTTCCCCGGGACAGGGGGCCGGTGGCTACACCTTC	CASSSPGQGAGGYTF
many	NA	TRBV12-3/TRBV12-4	TRBJ1-6	TGTGCCAGCAGTTTAGGGAACAAAAATTCACCCCTCCACTTT	CASSLGNKNSPLHF
NA	TRBD2	TRBV4-1	TRBJ2-3	TGCGCCAGCAGCCGGGGGCTAGCGGGAGGCAAGGGCACAGATACGCAGTATTTT	CASSRGLAGGKGTDTQYF
NA	NA	TRBV11-2	TRBJ1-1	TGTGCCAGCAGCCCTGATTCTATGGTGACGGGTCGGAACACTGAAGCTTTCTTT	CASSPDSMVTGRNTEAFF
NA	NA	TRBV20-1	TRBJ2-3	TGCAGTGCTAGAGATGCGGGGGCTTCAGGCACAGATACGCAGTATTTT	CSARDAGASGTDTQYF
many	TRBD1	TRBV27	TRBJ1-1	TGTGCCAGCAGCTATCGGACAGGGGGCGCGATGAACACTGAAGCTTTCTTT	CASSYRTGGAMNTEAFF
NA	NA	TRBV6-5	TRBJ1-4	TGTGCCAGCAGTTACTCTCTGGGGACTAATGAAAAACTGTTTTTT	CASSYSLGTNEKLFF
few	NA	TRBV4-1	TRBJ2-7	TGCGCCAGCAGCCAAGATCCCCGGGACACCGTCTCCTACGAGCAGTACTTC	CASSQDPRDTVSYEQYF
many	NA	TRBV30	TRBJ1-1	TGTGCCTGGACTATTGGTGAGGGGACTGAAGCTTTCTTT	CAWTIGEGTEAFF
few	NA	TRBV18	TRBJ2-5	TGTGCCAGCTCACCAGTCAGGGGGGACGAGTACTTC	CASSPVRGDEYF
NA	NA	TRBV27	TRBJ1-3	TGTGCCAGCAGACAATCTGGGTCTGGAAACACCATATATTTT	CASRQSGSGNTIYF
few	TRBD2	TRBV5-1	TRBJ2-1	TGCGCCAGCAGCTTGGTGCCTAGCGGATCCTACAATGAGCAGTTCTTC	CASSLVPSGSYNEQFF
many	NA	TRBV5-1	TRBJ1-1	TGCGCCAGCAGTGCCGGGATGTCGAACACTGAAGCTTTCTTT	CASSAGMSNTEAFF
many	NA	TRBV6-1	TRBJ2-7	TGTGCCAGCAGTGAACGGACGAACGAGCAGTACTTC	CASSERTNEQYF
NA	TRBD1	TRBV2	TRBJ2-1	TGTGCCAGCAGTGAGAGCCGGGACAGCTACAATGAGCAGTTCTTC	CASSESRDSYNEQFF
NA	NA	TRBV12-3/TRBV12-4	TRBJ2-7	TGTGCCAGCAGTTTAGCGGGAGGTACTCGGGAGGAGCAGTACTTC	CASSLAGGTREEQYF
NA	NA	TRBV4-1	TRBJ2-7	TGCGCCAGCAGCCCTTCCCAGGGGTGGAACGAGCAGTACTTC	CASSPSQGWNEQYF
many	TRBD1	TRBV11-1	TRBJ1-1	TGTGCCAGCAGCCTGAAACAGGGGGGACACACTGAAGCTTTCTTT	CASSLKQGGHTEAFF
many	TRBD1	TRBV2	TRBJ2-1	TGTGCCAGCAGGGGCGCGCAGGGGGCGCATGACAATGAGCAGTTCTTC	CASRGAQGAHDNEQFF
NA	TRBD2	TRBV29-1	TRBJ2-3	TGCAGCGTTGATTTTGCCGGGACTAGCGGCACAGATACGCAGTATTTT	CSVDFAGTSGTDTQYF
many	NA	TRBV10-3	TRBJ2-7	TGTGCCATCAGTACCGGGTCCCCCTACGAGCAGTACTTC	CAISTGSPYEQYF
many	TRBD1	TRBV29-1	TRBJ2-3	TGCAGCGGGACCGTGACAGGGGGCAAGACAGATACGCAGTATTTT	CSGTVTGGKTDTQYF
NA	NA	TRBV28	TRBJ1-4	TGTGCCAGCAGTCCCTCCGGGGCCGGCGTGAATGAAAAACTGTTTTTT	CASSPSGAGVNEKLFF
NA	NA	TRBV25-1	TRBJ2-3	TGTGCCAGCAGTGAAATAGATAAGCGGTCAGATACGCAGTATTTT	CASSEIDKRSDTQYF
NA	NA	TRBV19	TRBJ1-1	TGTGCCAGTAGAACGGCCGGGGCGACTGAAGCTTTCTTT	CASRTAGATEAFF
few	NA	TRBV27	TRBJ1-2	TGTGCCAGCAGTTTTGCCGCCTGGGCCGGGAGCTACACCTTC	CASSFAAWAGSYTF